The 25 T cell receptor beta chains in this list originate from one sample, sequenced in a study of cytomegalovirus exposure and HLA in healthy donors. 13 Jbeta primers and 60 Vbeta primers were used for the PCR. Method: immunoSEQ multiplex PCR; TCRdb's copy keeps in-frame clones and lacks some. The sample consists of under 80,000 clones, about 71% of them appearing once. The source material was PBMCs. Every receptor here comes from a woman in her forties in good health and CMV-seronegative.

V usage is TRBV29-1 and J usage is TRBJ2-1; 8 positions match TRBD2. V shed 2 bases, J shed 5 bases, and the junction held 8 bases outside the gene matches. The CDR3 is 15 amino acids. The germline V gene encodes CDR1 SQVTM and CDR2 ANQGSEA. CDR3 coding DNA: TGCAGCGTTGAACGGGATGCCGGGAGGGACAATGAGCAGTTCTTC. This gives the protein CSVERDAGRDNEQFF.

The rearrangement joins TRBV6-5 to TRBJ1-1; TRBD1 aligns across 7 bases. J lost 5 bases, V lost 2 bases, and 11 bases had no gene match. The CDR3 spans 16 residues. CDR1 MNHEY and CDR2 SVGAGI come from the germline V gene. CDR3 sequence reads: CASSYSLATGLTEAFF. CDR3 nucleotides: TGTGCCAGCAGTTACAGTCTCGCGACAGGGCTGACTGAAGCTTTCTTT.

This clone was counted between two and nine times. The chain has TRBV10-3 and TRBJ2-7; 7 positions agree with TRBD2. The CDR3 has 15 residues. The germline V gene encodes CDR1 ENHRY and CDR2 SYGVKD. V dropped 2 bases and J dropped 4; count of bases not matched to a gene: 8. CDR3 residues: CAISEGPGGSYEQYF. The CDR3 nucleotides are TGTGCCATCAGTGAGGGGCCGGGAGGAAGTTACGAGCAGTACTTC.

In DNA, the CDR3 is TGCGCCAGCAGCCAACCTTTCAGGGGTTCTAATGAAAAACTGTTTTTT. Protein product: CASSQPFRGSNEKLFF. The V call is TRBV4-1, the J call TRBJ1-4; D may be TRBD1 (6 bases). CDR3 length equals 16 residues. Germline V gene data show CDR1 as MGHRA and CDR2 as YSYEKL. The V gene lost 2 bases and the J gene lost 3 bases, with 13 bases spanning the gap.

The chain couples TRBV11-2 to TRBJ1-3; D call uncertain. This CDR3 spans 16 amino acids. Germline CDR1 is SGHAT and CDR2 is FQNNGV. Trimming pared 5 bases from V and 1 base from J, leaving 15 bases between. The CDR3 DNA follows: TGTGCCAGCAGCCCCCAGTTGGTTCTTTCTGGAAACACCATATATTTT. Protein sequence: CASSPQLVLSGNTIYF.

A single count supports this clone. The V gene is TRBV2, the J gene TRBJ2-7; 10 positions agree with TRBD2. The V gene's germline CDR1 is SNHLY and CDR2 FYNNEI. The V gene end was trimmed by 7 bases and the J gene end by 1 base; junction bases not matched to a gene: 7. This CDR3 is built from 15 residues. The CDR3 spells CASTEGTSASYEQYF. CDR3 nucleotide sequence: TGTGCCAGCACCGAAGGGACTAGCGCATCCTACGAGCAGTACTTC.

This chain joins TRBV7-3 and TRBJ2-1; tentative D call: TRBD1 (6 bases). The V gene lost 5 bases and the J gene lost 2 bases, with 13 bases spanning the gap. CDR1 and CDR2 from the germline V gene are SGHTA and FQGTGA. The CDR3 is made up of 15 amino acids. CDR3 nucleotide sequence: TGTGCCAGCAGCCTAATGCAGGGGCCCTACAATGAGCAGTTCTTC. Encoded protein: CASSLMQGPYNEQFF.

The DNA for the CDR3 is TGCGCCAGCAGCCGAGGACAGAAAACGCAAGAGACCCAGTACTTC. Encoded protein: CASSRGQKTQETQYF. This chain uses TRBV5-1 with TRBJ2-5; TRBD1 is a possible D gene (6 bases). V lost 4 bases and J 2 bases, leaving 15 bases between the germline ends. The CDR3 consists of 15 residues. In germline, CDR1 is SGHRS, CDR2 YFSETQ.

This sequence joins TRBV5-1 and TRBJ1-6; no definite D call. V was cut by 0 bases and J by 0 bases, with 7 bases left in between. The CDR3 runs to 16 residues. The germline gives CDR1 SGHRS, CDR2 YFSETQ. The CDR3 DNA sequence: TGCGCCAGCAGCTTGGGGCGGAACTCCTATAATTCACCCCTCCACTTT. Translated, it gives CASSLGRNSYNSPLHF. The variable domain in full, completed from reference TRBV5-1 and TRBJ1-6, reads KAGVTQTPRYLIKTRGQQVTLSCSPISGHRSVSWYQQTPGQGLQFLFEYFSETQRNKGNFPGRFSGRQFSNSRSEMNVSTLELGDSALYLCASSLGRNSYNSPLHFGNGTRLTVT.

This sequence joins TRBV11-2 and TRBJ1-1; D might be TRBD1 (5 bases). Deletions cut 1 base from V and 13 bases from J, with 19 bases between. The CDR3 is 14 residues long. Germline CDR1 SGHAT, CDR2 FQNNGV. For the CDR3, the DNA is TGTGCCAGCAGCTTAGGGTTAGGCGAGCTGGGGGGTTTCTTT. Protein sequence: CASSLGLGELGGFF.

The V call is TRBV30, the J call TRBJ2-7, with 10 bases identical to TRBD1. Unmatched junction bases numbered 7, after V lost 1 base and J lost 7 bases. This CDR3 has 14 amino acids. The V gene's germline CDR1 is GTSNPN and CDR2 SVGIG (reference sequence). The DNA for the CDR3 is TGTGCCTGGAGTGACGGGACAGGGGTCGGGGAGCAGTACTTC. Its translation is CAWSDGTGVGEQYF.

The chain has TRBV16 and TRBJ2-5, with 14 bases fitting TRBD2. With V trimmed by 7 bases and J by 2 bases, 9 bases remained unmatched. Germline V lookup: CDR1 KGHSY, CDR2 FQNENV. The CDR3 covers 17 residues. In DNA, the CDR3 is TGTGCCAGCAACAAGGGACTAGCGGGAGTTCGTCAAGAGACCCAGTACTTC. Translated: CASNKGLAGVRQETQYF.

The gene calls are TRBV5-1 and TRBJ2-6, with 7 nucleotides matching TRBD2. Germline V CDR1 and CDR2: SGHRS, YFSETQ. The ends lost 4 bases at V and 0 bases at J; junction bases unmatched: 4. This CDR3 is built from 16 residues. The CDR3 is CASSPGGGSGANVLTF. In DNA, the CDR3 is TGCGCCAGCAGCCCTGGGGGGGGCTCTGGGGCCAACGTCCTGACTTTC.

The chain has TRBV7-2 and TRBJ2-5, with 15 bases matching TRBD2. V lost 5 bases and J lost 3; bases outside the gene matches: 4. The CDR3 runs to 16 residues. Germline CDR1 is SGHTA and CDR2 is FQGNSA. Here the CDR3 reads CASSMGLAGGEETQYF. CDR3 in DNA: TGTGCCAGCAGCATGGGACTAGCGGGAGGTGAAGAGACCCAGTACTTC.

The chain links TRBV6-1 to TRBJ1-5; D gene uncertain. Trimming took 6 bases from V and 2 from J, leaving 17 bases between them. CDR1 and CDR2 (germline): MNHNS, SASEGT. The length of the CDR3 is 16 residues. The CDR3 loop reads CASSEPGSLGNQPQHF. The CDR3 DNA is TGTGCCAGCAGCGAACCAGGTAGTTTGGGCAATCAGCCCCAGCATTTT.

This chain connects TRBV19 to TRBJ2-3; 10 bases line up with TRBD2. The germline V gene has CDR1 LNHDA and CDR2 SQIVND (reference sequence). The length of the CDR3 is 14 residues. V gave up 7 bases and J gave up 2 bases; unmatched junction bases: 3. DNA for the CDR3: TGTGCCAGTACGGGACTAGCGCACACAGATACGCAGTATTTT. It yields the protein CASTGLAHTDTQYF.

The chain combines TRBV2 with TRBJ2-7; 8 nucleotides agree with TRBD1. The CDR3 has 14 amino acids. The V gene's germline CDR1 is SNHLY and CDR2 FYNNEI. The ends lost 5 bases at V and 3 bases at J; junction bases unmatched: 6. CDR3 DNA: TGTGCCAGCAGTACCGGGACAGGCGGCTACGAGCAGTACTTC. Its protein is CASSTGTGGYEQYF. The full variable domain, its missing parts supplied by reference TRBV2 and TRBJ2-7, is EPEVTQTPSHQVTQMGQEVILRCVPISNHLYFYWYRQILGQKVEFLVSFYNNEISEKSEIFDDQFSVERPDGSNFTLKIRSTKLEDSAMYFCASSTGTGGYEQYFGPGTRLTVT.

This clone has more than one count but fewer than ten. This rearrangement joins TRBV18 to TRBJ2-1, with unresolved D. The CDR3 extends over 13 amino acids. Germline CDR1 is KGHSH and CDR2 is LQKENI. V was cut by 2 bases and J by 6 bases, with 8 bases left in between. The CDR3 sequence: CASSPSGFNEQFF. The CDR3 nucleotides are TGTGCCAGCTCACCATCCGGTTTCAATGAGCAGTTCTTC.

The genes are TRBV5-1 and TRBJ2-2, with D hard to call. The ends were cut back, 2 bases at V and 0 bases at J, with 8 bases in the middle. The V gene's germline CDR1 is SGHRS and CDR2 YFSETQ. CDR3 length: 15 amino acids. The CDR3 nucleotides are TGCGCCAGCAGCTTAGACACTTCGAACACCGGGGAGCTGTTTTTT. Protein product: CASSLDTSNTGELFF.

The rearrangement joins TRBV7-2 to TRBJ2-3, with a possible D match to TRBD2 (5 bases). The CDR3 extends over 14 amino acids. With 7 bases removed from V and 3 bases from J, the gap between germline ends came to 14 bases. Per germline, CDR1 SGHTA and CDR2 FQGNSA. CDR3 sequence reads: CASNLGGSTDTQYF. In DNA form, the CDR3 reads TGTGCCAGCAACCTCGGAGGTTCTACAGATACGCAGTATTTT.

V is TRBV4-1 and J is TRBJ1-1, with 9 bases matching TRBD1. CDR1 is MGHRA, CDR2 YSYEKL, per germline. This CDR3 has 15 amino acids. V was pared by 2 bases and J by 4 bases, with 5 bases of the junction left unmatched. In nucleotides, the CDR3 is TGCGCCAGCAGCCAACCGGGACAGGGAGTCACTGAAGCTTTCTTT. Translating it yields CASSQPGQGVTEAFF.

This chain joins TRBV10-1 and TRBJ2-3; D perhaps matches TRBD1 (7 bases). CDR3 size: 15 residues. V dropped 8 bases and J dropped 1 base, with 16 bases sitting between them. The germline V gene encodes CDR1 WNHNN and CDR2 SYGVQD (reference sequence). In nucleotides, the CDR3 is TGCGCCAGCCGGTCCGGAGGGACAGGCACAGATACGCAGTATTTT. This gives the protein CASRSGGTGTDTQYF.

The chain is built from TRBV27 and TRBJ2-7; D is possibly TRBD1 (6 bases). Trimming took 0 bases from V and 6 from J, leaving 18 bases between them. Per germline, CDR1 MNHEY and CDR2 SMNVEV (reference sequence). This CDR3 spans 16 amino acids. CDR3 loop: CASSLSGQPPRGEQYF. The CDR3 DNA is TGTGCCAGCAGTTTATCTGGACAGCCTCCTCGAGGCGAGCAGTACTTC.

The chain has TRBV19 and TRBJ2-3, with a possible D match to TRBD1 (5 bases). Trimming removed 4 bases from V and 1 base from J, with 9 bases in between. CDR1 LNHDA and CDR2 SQIVND come from the germline V gene (reference sequence). This CDR3 comprises 14 residues. The CDR3 nucleotides are TGTGCCAGTAGTAGACAGCCCCGCACAGATACGCAGTATTTT. This sequence encodes CASSRQPRTDTQYF.

The CDR3 bases are TGCGCCAGCAGCTTGGGGCGGGGGATTTACAATGAGCAGTTCTTC. Protein: CASSLGRGIYNEQFF. The chain has TRBV5-1 and TRBJ2-1; 7 bases are a match to TRBD2. Germline CDR1 reads SGHRS; CDR2 reads YFSETQ. The ends lost 0 bases at V and 4 bases at J; junction bases unmatched: 4. This CDR3 is built from 15 residues.